Below, 26 T cell receptor beta chains from the same sample are listed, as sequenced in a study of cytomegalovirus exposure and HLA in healthy donors. In the PCR, 60 Vbeta and 13 Jbeta primers were used. Assay: immunoSEQ multiplex PCR; the TCRdb copy retains only in-frame clones and omits some. This table holds more than 110,000 clones, about 73% found once. Sequencing was performed on PBMCs. These receptors originate from a woman aged 55-70 years in good health and CMV-seropositive.

The chain recombines TRBV28 with TRBJ1-2; 8 bases are a match to TRBD1. V lost 1 base, J lost 7 bases, and 8 bases stayed unmatched. Germline loops: CDR1 MDHEN, CDR2 SYDVKM. The CDR3 runs 15 residues. The CDR3 nucleotides are TGTGCCAGCAGTTTATCACCTCAGGGGGCGCGTGGCTACACCTTC. It specifies CASSLSPQGARGYTF.

This chain joins TRBV27 and TRBJ2-1, with D perhaps TRBD1 (6 bases). The CDR3 is made up of 11 amino acids. V lost 2 bases and J 12 bases, leaving 8 bases between the germline ends. Germline CDR1 MNHEY, CDR2 SMNVEV (reference sequence). The CDR3 is CASSLTRGQFF. The CDR3 coding sequence is TGTGCCAGCAGTTTAACCAGGGGGCAGTTCTTC.

The chain carries TRBV6-6 and TRBJ2-7, with 9 bases identical to TRBD2. Germline values: CDR1 MNHNY, CDR2 SVGAGI (reference sequence). V lost 4 bases and J lost 1; bases outside the gene matches: 8. This CDR3 comprises 16 residues. The CDR3 region is CASSWTLAGLSYEQYF. CDR3 DNA sequence: TGTGCCAGCAGTTGGACACTAGCGGGTCTTTCCTACGAGCAGTACTTC.

The gene calls are TRBV10-1 and TRBJ2-1; 8 bases agree with TRBD2. The V segment lost 4 bases and the J segment 6 bases; nucleotides outside the gene matches: 8. This CDR3 has 15 residues. Per germline, CDR1 WNHNN and CDR2 SYGVQD (reference sequence). The CDR3 loop is CASSATSGPANEQFF. The CDR3 DNA sequence: TGCGCCAGCAGTGCAACTAGCGGTCCAGCCAATGAGCAGTTCTTC.

The CDR3 nucleotides are TGCGCCAGCAGTATTTCAGGGATGGAGGCTTTCTTT. Translating it yields CASSISGMEAFF. The chain employs TRBV5-1 and TRBJ1-1; tentatively, D is TRBD1 (5 bases). This CDR3 has 12 residues. V dropped 5 bases and J dropped 11 bases, with 16 bases sitting between them. The germline gives CDR1 SGHRS, CDR2 YFSETQ.

The chain employs TRBV5-1 and TRBJ1-1, with TRBD1 matching over 7 bases. The CDR3 loop spans 15 amino acids. V was pared by 0 bases and J by 0 bases, with 2 bases of the junction left unmatched. Germline-derived CDR1 and CDR2 are SGHRS and YFSETQ. The CDR3 DNA reads TGCGCCAGCAGCTTGGGACAGGGATTGAACACTGAAGCTTTCTTT. This translates into CASSLGQGLNTEAFF.

The CDR3 loop reads CSAQTGLGEKLFF. CDR3 nucleotide sequence: TGCAGCGCCCAGACAGGGTTAGGTGAAAAACTGTTTTTT. V usage is TRBV29-1 and J usage is TRBJ1-4; 7 bases are a match to TRBD1. CDR1 is SQVTM and CDR2 is ANQGSEA in the germline V gene. This CDR3 has 13 residues. V shed 7 bases and J 7 bases; nucleotides not matched to a gene: 9.

The rearrangement links TRBV6-5 to TRBJ2-1, with 14 bases aligning to TRBD2. Germline assignment: CDR1 MNHEY and CDR2 SVGAGI. The CDR3 has 15 residues. V was pared by 2 bases and J by 7 bases, with 1 base of the junction left unmatched. CDR3 sequence: CASSYGLAGGNEQFF. The CDR3 DNA reads as TGTGCCAGCAGTTACGGACTAGCGGGAGGAAATGAGCAGTTCTTC.

This clone was recorded a few times. The V gene is TRBV6-6, the J gene TRBJ1-5; D not resolved. Germline CDR1 MNHNY, CDR2 SVGAGI (reference sequence). With 2 bases removed from V and 11 bases from J, the gap between germline ends came to 7 bases. The CDR3 length is 11 residues. CDR3: CASSYEGSQHF. The CDR3 nucleotides read TGTGCCAGCAGTTACGAGGGATCCCAGCATTTT.

This chain links TRBV2 with TRBJ2-3; 13 nucleotides agree with TRBD2. The CDR3 totals 15 residues. The germline V gene has CDR1 SNHLY and CDR2 FYNNEI. V lost 7 bases to trimming and J lost 4 bases; unmatched junction nucleotides: 5. CDR3 nucleotide sequence: TGTGCCAGCACTTGGACTAGCGGGAGTGCAGATACGCAGTATTTT. Protein product: CASTWTSGSADTQYF.

This chain connects TRBV2 to TRBJ1-2; D unclear. The CDR3 loop spans 15 amino acids. The V gene's germline CDR1 is SNHLY and CDR2 FYNNEI. V was clipped by 0 bases and J by 7 bases, with 15 bases between them. CDR3 DNA: TGTGCCAGCAGTGAAGCATCTTCGGCCAGCGCTGGCTACACCTTC. Its protein is CASSEASSASAGYTF.

This clone occurred once. This chain joins TRBV5-1 and TRBJ1-1; D not resolved. Looked up from germline, CDR1 is SGHRS and CDR2 is YFSETQ. This CDR3 spans 13 amino acids. V was shortened by 8 bases and J by 1 base, with 12 bases between the two germline ends. The DNA of the CDR3 is TGCGCCAGTACTTTAACGGGGAACACTGAAGCTTTCTTT. Residues: CASTLTGNTEAFF.

V usage is TRBV6-5 and J usage is TRBJ2-6, with a possible D match to TRBD2 (6 bases). The CDR3 totals 14 residues. Germline V CDR1 and CDR2: MNHEY, SVGAGI. Trimming cost V 6 bases and J 2 bases, with 8 bases left between them. The CDR3 DNA follows: TGTGCCAGCAGATCGGGGGCTGGGGCCAACGTCCTGACTTTC. It specifies CASRSGAGANVLTF.

The chain combines TRBV6-6 with TRBJ1-5; D is uncertain. Trimming cost V 4 bases and J 7 bases, with 14 bases left between them. The CDR3 extends over 14 amino acids. Germline V lookup: CDR1 MNHNY, CDR2 SVGAGI (reference sequence). The CDR3 nucleotides are TGTGCCAGCAGTTTCCCCGAATCCGGGCAGCCCCAGCATTTT. Protein product: CASSFPESGQPQHF.

This clone was observed a handful of times. This chain links TRBV28 with TRBJ1-1; 7 nucleotides line up with TRBD1. CDR1 is MDHEN, CDR2 SYDVKM, per germline. Unmatched junction bases numbered 7, after V lost 5 bases and J lost 4 bases. The CDR3 length is 14 residues. CDR3 protein: CASSPDRIGTEAFF. The CDR3 DNA follows: TGTGCCAGCAGTCCGGACAGGATTGGCACTGAAGCTTTCTTT.

This chain links TRBV2 with TRBJ2-2; TRBD1 matches at 9 bases. Germline CDR1 reads SNHLY; CDR2 reads FYNNEI. Trimming at V came to 0 bases and at J to 6 bases, leaving 5 bases not matched to a gene. The CDR3 runs 16 residues. The CDR3 region has the DNA TGTGCCAGCAGTGAAGCTCTGGGACAGGGTGCCGGGGAGCTGTTTTTT. Residues: CASSEALGQGAGELFF.

This chain connects TRBV7-6 to TRBJ1-1, with TRBD1 as a possible D gene (6 bases). The CDR3 length is 15 residues. Trimming took off 0 bases at V and 5 bases at J, with 13 bases between the two ends. The V gene's germline CDR1 is SGHVS and CDR2 FNYEAQ. The CDR3 DNA reads TGTGCCAGCAGCTTAGCGGGGGCAGGGAAGACTGAAGCTTTCTTT. Its protein is CASSLAGAGKTEAFF. Complete variable domain (other parts from reference TRBV7-6 and TRBJ1-1): GAGVSQSPRYKVTKRGQDVALRCDPISGHVSLYWYRQALGQGPEFLTYFNYEAQQDKSGLPNDRFSAERPEGSISTLTIQRTEQRDSAMYRCASSLAGAGKTEAFFGQGTRLTVV.

This clone was found a few times. The V call is TRBV9, the J call TRBJ2-1; D remains unclear. The V gene's germline CDR1 is SGDLS and CDR2 YYNGEE. Trimming took 0 bases from V and 1 from J, leaving 8 bases between them. The CDR3 has 15 residues. In DNA form, the CDR3 reads TGTGCCAGCAGCGTAGATGCTAGATCCTACAATGAGCAGTTCTTC. Amino acids: CASSVDARSYNEQFF. Using reference TRBV9 and TRBJ2-1 for the parts outside the CDR3, the full variable domain is DSGVTQTPKHLITATGQRVTLRCSPRSGDLSVYWYQQSLDQGLQFLIQYYNGEERAKGNILERFSAQQFPDLHSELNLSSLELGDSALYFCASSVDARSYNEQFFGPGTRLTVL.

Only one count was recorded for this clone. The chain uses TRBV5-1 and TRBJ1-4; D unclear. The CDR3 runs 14 residues. Germline V gene sequence: CDR1 SGHRS, CDR2 YFSETQ. With 4 bases removed from V and 2 bases from J, the gap between germline ends came to 9 bases. The CDR3 is CASSPGGTNEKLFF. In DNA, the CDR3 is TGCGCCAGCAGCCCGGGAGGGACTAATGAAAAACTGTTTTTT.

V is TRBV4-1 and J is TRBJ2-5, with D possibly TRBD2 on 6 matching bases. Trimming left V 4 bases short and J 4 bases short, with 16 bases between. Germline CDR1 MGHRA, CDR2 YSYEKL. The CDR3 extends over 15 amino acids. The CDR3 DNA is TGCGCCAGCAGCCGAGCAGGGACCGGGGGAGAGACCCAGTACTTC. Translation: CASSRAGTGGETQYF.

Only a few counts were recorded for this clone. The rearrangement links TRBV6-1 to TRBJ2-7; 8 bases agree with TRBD2. Germline CDR1 MNHNS, CDR2 SASEGT. The CDR3 contains 13 residues. V lost 5 bases, J lost 4 bases, and 4 bases stayed unmatched. CDR3 DNA: TGTGCCAGCAGTTTAGCGGGACGGTACGAGCAGTACTTC. It translates to CASSLAGRYEQYF.

The chain employs TRBV4-1 and TRBJ2-1, with TRBD1 matching over 11 bases. Trimming at V came to 1 base and at J to 2 bases, leaving 7 bases not matched to a gene. The CDR3 loop spans 18 amino acids. Germline V CDR1 and CDR2: MGHRA, YSYEKL. CDR3 residues: CASSQVYRTGGAYNEQFF. The CDR3, as DNA: TGCGCCAGCAGCCAAGTTTATCGGACAGGGGGCGCCTACAATGAGCAGTTCTTC.

The chain has TRBV7-8 and TRBJ2-7; a weak D match, TRBD1 (6 bases). Germline assignment: CDR1 SGHVS and CDR2 FQNEAQ. This CDR3 is 13 amino acids long. V lost 5 bases to trimming and J lost 6 bases, with 14 bases between them. The CDR3 nucleotides are TGTGCCAGCAGCGTCCACAGGGAATCCGAGCAGTACTTC. It yields the protein CASSVHRESEQYF. The full variable domain, with the rest looked up from reference TRBV7-8 and TRBJ2-7, is GAGVSQSPRYKVAKRGQDVALRCDPISGHVSLFWYQQALGQGPEFLTYFQNEAQLDKSGLPSDRFFAERPEGSVSTLKIQRTQQEDSAVYLCASSVHRESEQYFGPGTRLTVT.

The V call is TRBV5-5, the J call TRBJ2-1; a weak D match, TRBD2 (7 bases). The germline V gene has CDR1 SGHKS and CDR2 YYEKEE (reference sequence). CDR3 size: 16 residues. V was cut by 4 bases and J by 7 bases, with 21 bases left in between. CDR3 residues: CASSPVGGRGMNEQFF. The CDR3 DNA follows: TGTGCCAGCAGCCCGGTGGGGGGGAGGGGGATGAATGAGCAGTTCTTC.

The table lists this clone with a few counts. The V call is TRBV4-1, the J call TRBJ1-1; D may be TRBD1 (5 bases). Germline V lookup: CDR1 MGHRA, CDR2 YSYEKL. The CDR3 is made up of 13 amino acids. Trimming shortened V by 3 bases and J by 7 bases, and 12 bases separated the two germline ends. The CDR3 spells CASSHLGGIEAFF. The CDR3 DNA sequence: TGCGCCAGCAGCCACCTCGGGGGGATTGAAGCTTTCTTT.

V usage is TRBV4-2 and J usage is TRBJ2-1; TRBD2 matches at 10 bases. The CDR3 runs 16 residues. J gave up 7 bases and V 1 base, and 7 bases lay outside the gene matches. Germline-derived CDR1 and CDR2 are LGHNA and YNFKEQ. The CDR3: CASSQVSSGSGNEQFF. DNA for the CDR3: TGTGCCAGCAGCCAAGTCTCTAGCGGGAGTGGTAATGAGCAGTTCTTC.